This section outlines one T cell receptor beta chain sequence together with its context. Other DNA sequences from this sample encode an identical CDR3 as well. The data belong to a study of shared clonotypes between healthy human individuals. The table came from immunoSEQ multiplex PCR; TCRdb's copy has only in-frame clones and leaves some out. The sample includes about 2.4 million clones, roughly 93% of them seen just once. Germline assignment: CDR1 SGHNT and CDR2 YENEEA. Deletions cut 3 bases from V and 2 bases from J, with 4 bases between. The CDR3 sequence is 12 residues long. The chain uses TRBV11-3 and TRBJ1-1, with unresolved D. The specimen was naive CD4+ T cells from PBMCs. Subset in this sample: CD45RA+ positively selected. The receptor comes from a man between 18 and 35 years old in good health. Some clones in this sample may be carry-over from other donors' samples. This chain's CDR3 is CASSFSNTEAFF. The CDR3 DNA is TGTGCCAGCAGCTTCAGCAACACTGAAGCTTTCTTT. The full variable domain, with the rest looked up from reference TRBV11-3 and TRBJ1-1, is EAGVVQSPRYKIIEKKQPVAFWCNPISGHNTLYWYLQNLGQGPELLIRYENEEAVDDSQLPKDRFSAERLKGVDSTLKIQPAELGDSAVYLCASSFSNTEAFFGQGTRLTVV.